This record covers a single T cell receptor (beta chain). Per germline, CDR1 SGHRS and CDR2 YFSETQ. Between the trimmed V and J ends, which lost 7 bases and 4 bases, there was a span of 14 bases. The CDR3 runs 13 residues. The sample originates from a study of technical replicates of blood from several donors. Measured with immunoSEQ multiplex PCR; TCRdb has only the in-frame clones, and not every one. The sample includes 76,000 or so clones, roughly 85% seen only once; the top ten take approximately 4.6%. This receptor was taken from a human donor in good health. Some clones in this sample may be carry-over from other donors' samples. The rearrangement links TRBV5-1 to TRBJ1-2, with D perhaps matching TRBD1 (5 bases). The sequenced sample was PBMCs. The CDR3 reads CASRIGAVYGYTF. The CDR3 coding sequence is TGCGCCAGCCGCATTGGGGCTGTCTATGGCTACACCTTC.